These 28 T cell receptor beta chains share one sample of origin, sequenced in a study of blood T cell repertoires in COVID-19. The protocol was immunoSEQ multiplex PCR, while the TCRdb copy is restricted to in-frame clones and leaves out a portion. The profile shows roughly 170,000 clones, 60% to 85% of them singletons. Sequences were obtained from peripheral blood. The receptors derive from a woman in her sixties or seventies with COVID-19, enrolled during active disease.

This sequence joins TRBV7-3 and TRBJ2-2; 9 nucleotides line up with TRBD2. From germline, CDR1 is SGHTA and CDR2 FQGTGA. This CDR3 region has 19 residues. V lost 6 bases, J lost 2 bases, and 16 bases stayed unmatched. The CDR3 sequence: CASSSGGAGGITNTGELFF. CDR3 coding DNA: TGTGCCAGCAGTTCCGGTGGGGCGGGAGGGATTACCAACACCGGGGAGCTGTTTTTT.

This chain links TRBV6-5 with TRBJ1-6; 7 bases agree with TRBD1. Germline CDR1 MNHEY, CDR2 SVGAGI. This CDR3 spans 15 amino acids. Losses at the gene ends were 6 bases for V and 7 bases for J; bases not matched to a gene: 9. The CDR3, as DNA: TGTGCCAGCAGACCTCCACAGGGGATAAATTCACCCCTCCACTTT. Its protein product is CASRPPQGINSPLHF.

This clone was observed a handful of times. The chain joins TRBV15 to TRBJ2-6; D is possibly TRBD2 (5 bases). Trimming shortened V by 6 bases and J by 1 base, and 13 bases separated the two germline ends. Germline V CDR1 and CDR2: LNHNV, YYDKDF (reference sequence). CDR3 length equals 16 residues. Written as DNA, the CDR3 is TGTGCCACCAGAGACCTGGGAGAGTCTGGGGCCAACGTCCTGACTTTC. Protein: CATRDLGESGANVLTF.

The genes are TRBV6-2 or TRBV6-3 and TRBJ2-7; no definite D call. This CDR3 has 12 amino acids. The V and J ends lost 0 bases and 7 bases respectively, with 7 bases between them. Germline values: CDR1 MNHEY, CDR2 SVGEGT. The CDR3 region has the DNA TGTGCCAGCAGTTACTCCGTTATTGAGCAGTACTTC. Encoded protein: CASSYSVIEQYF.

CDR3 region: CASSSRGRREQYF. The CDR3 DNA follows: TGTGCCAGTAGTTCCAGGGGAAGGCGCGAGCAGTACTTC. The rearrangement links TRBV19 to TRBJ2-7; D perhaps matches TRBD1 (6 bases). Germline V gene lookup returns CDR1 LNHDA and CDR2 SQIVND (reference sequence). There are 13 residues in the CDR3. Trimming took off 5 bases at V and 6 bases at J, with 14 bases between the two ends. The full variable domain, completed using reference TRBV19 and TRBJ2-7, is DGGITQSPKYLFRKEGQNVTLSCEQNLNHDAMYWYRQDPGQGLRLIYYSQIVNDFQKGDIAEGYSVSREKKESFPLTVTSAQKNPTAFYLCASSSRGRREQYFGPGTRLTVT.

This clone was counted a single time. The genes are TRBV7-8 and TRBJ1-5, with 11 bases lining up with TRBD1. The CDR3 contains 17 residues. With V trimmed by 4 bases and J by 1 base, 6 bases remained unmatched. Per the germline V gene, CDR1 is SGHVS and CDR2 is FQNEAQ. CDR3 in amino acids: CASSSWTGGISNQPQHF. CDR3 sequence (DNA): TGTGCCAGCAGCTCCTGGACAGGGGGCATCAGCAATCAGCCCCAGCATTTT.

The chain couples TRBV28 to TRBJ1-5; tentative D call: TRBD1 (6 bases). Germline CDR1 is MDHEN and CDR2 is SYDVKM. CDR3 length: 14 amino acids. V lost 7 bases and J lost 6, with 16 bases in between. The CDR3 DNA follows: TGTGCCAGCAAAAGGGGGGGGGAACTTCAGCCCCAGCATTTT. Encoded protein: CASKRGGELQPQHF.

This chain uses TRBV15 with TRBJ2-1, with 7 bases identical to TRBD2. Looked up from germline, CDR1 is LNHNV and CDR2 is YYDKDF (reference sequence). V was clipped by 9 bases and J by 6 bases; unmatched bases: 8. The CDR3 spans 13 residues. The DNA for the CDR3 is TGTGCCACTAATTTGCGGGGGATCAATGAGCAGTTCTTC. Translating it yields CATNLRGINEQFF.

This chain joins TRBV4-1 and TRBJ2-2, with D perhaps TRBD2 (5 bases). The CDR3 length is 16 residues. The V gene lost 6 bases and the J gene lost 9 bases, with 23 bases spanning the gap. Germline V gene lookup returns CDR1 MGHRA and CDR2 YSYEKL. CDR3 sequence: CASRPGVDFPRRELFF. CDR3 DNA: TGCGCCAGCAGACCCGGGGTCGACTTCCCCCGGAGGGAGCTGTTTTTT.

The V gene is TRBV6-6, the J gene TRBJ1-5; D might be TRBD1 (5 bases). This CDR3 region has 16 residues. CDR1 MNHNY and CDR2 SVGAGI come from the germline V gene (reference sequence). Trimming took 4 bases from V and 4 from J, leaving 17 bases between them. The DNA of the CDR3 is TGTGCCAGCAGTTCCCCCTCCAGGGCACGGAATCAGCCCCAGCATTTT. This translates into CASSSPSRARNQPQHF.

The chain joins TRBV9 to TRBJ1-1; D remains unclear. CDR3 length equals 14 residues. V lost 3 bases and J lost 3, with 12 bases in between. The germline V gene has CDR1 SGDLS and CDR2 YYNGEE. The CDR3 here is CASSASGTYTEAFF. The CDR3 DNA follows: TGTGCCAGCAGCGCCAGTGGTACGTACACTGAAGCTTTCTTT. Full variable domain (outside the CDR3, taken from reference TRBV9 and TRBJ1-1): DSGVTQTPKHLITATGQRVTLRCSPRSGDLSVYWYQQSLDQGLQFLIQYYNGEERAKGNILERFSAQQFPDLHSELNLSSLELGDSALYFCASSASGTYTEAFFGQGTRLTVV.

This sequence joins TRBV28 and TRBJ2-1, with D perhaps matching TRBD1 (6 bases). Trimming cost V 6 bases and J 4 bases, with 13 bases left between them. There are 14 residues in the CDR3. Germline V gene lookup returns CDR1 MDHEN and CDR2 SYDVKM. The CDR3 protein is CASSRGSLYNEQFF. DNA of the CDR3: TGTGCCAGCAGCAGGGGCAGCCTTTACAATGAGCAGTTCTTC.

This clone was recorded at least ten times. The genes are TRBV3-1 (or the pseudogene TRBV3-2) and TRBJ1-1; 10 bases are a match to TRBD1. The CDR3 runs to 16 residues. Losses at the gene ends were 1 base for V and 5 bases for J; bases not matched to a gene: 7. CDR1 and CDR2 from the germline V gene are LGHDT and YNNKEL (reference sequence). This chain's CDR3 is CASSQVFRQGATEAFF. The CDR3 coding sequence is TGTGCCAGCAGCCAAGTGTTCAGACAGGGGGCGACTGAAGCTTTCTTT.

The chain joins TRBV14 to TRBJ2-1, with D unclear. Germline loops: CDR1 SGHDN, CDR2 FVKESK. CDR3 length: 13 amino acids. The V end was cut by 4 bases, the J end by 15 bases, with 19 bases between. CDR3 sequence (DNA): TGTGCCAGCAGCCTCCTAAGTTCCTCTCCCTGGTTCTTC. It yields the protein CASSLLSSSPWFF.

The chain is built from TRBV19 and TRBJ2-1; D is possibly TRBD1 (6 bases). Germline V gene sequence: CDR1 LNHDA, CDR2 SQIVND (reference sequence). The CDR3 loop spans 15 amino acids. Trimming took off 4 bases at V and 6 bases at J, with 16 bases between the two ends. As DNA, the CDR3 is TGTGCCAGTAGTAAGGACAGTGGATGGGGCAATGAGCAGTTCTTC. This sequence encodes CASSKDSGWGNEQFF.

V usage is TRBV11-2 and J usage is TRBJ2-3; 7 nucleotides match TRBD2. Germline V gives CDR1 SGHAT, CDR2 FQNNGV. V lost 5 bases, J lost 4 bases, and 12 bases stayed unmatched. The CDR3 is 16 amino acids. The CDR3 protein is CASSPQLQTSPDTQYF. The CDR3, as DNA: TGTGCCAGCAGCCCCCAGTTGCAGACTAGCCCAGATACGCAGTATTTT. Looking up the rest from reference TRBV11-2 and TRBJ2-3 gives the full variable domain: EAGVAQSPRYKIIEKRQSVAFWCNPISGHATLYWYQQILGQGPKLLIQFQNNGVVDDSQLPKDRFSAERLKGVDSTLKIQPAKLEDSAVYLCASSPQLQTSPDTQYFGPGTRLTVL.

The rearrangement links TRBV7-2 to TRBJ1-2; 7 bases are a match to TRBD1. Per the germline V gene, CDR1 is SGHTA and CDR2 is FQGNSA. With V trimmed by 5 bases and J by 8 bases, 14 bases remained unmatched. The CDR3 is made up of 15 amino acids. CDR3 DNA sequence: TGTGCCAGCAGCCTGAAACAGGGGACAGAACGAGGCTACACCTTC. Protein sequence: CASSLKQGTERGYTF.

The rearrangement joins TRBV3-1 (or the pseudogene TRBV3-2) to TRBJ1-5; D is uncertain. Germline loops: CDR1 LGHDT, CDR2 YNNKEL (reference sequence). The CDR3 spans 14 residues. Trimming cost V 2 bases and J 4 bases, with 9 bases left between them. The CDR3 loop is CASSQYGGNQPQHF. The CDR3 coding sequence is TGTGCCAGCAGCCAATACGGCGGGAATCAGCCCCAGCATTTT.

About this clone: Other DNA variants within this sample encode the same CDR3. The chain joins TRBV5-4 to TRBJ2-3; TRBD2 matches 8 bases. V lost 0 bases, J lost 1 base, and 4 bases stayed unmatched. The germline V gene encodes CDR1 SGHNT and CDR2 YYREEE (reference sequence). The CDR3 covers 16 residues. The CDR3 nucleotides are TGTGCCAGCAGCTTGGGGGGTAGCGGGGGCACAGATACGCAGTATTTT. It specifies CASSLGGSGGTDTQYF.

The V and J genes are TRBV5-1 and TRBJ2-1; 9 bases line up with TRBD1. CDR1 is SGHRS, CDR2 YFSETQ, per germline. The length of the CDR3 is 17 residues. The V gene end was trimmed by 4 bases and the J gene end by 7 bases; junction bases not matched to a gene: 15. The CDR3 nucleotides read TGCGCCAGCAGCCTTGAAACCCTACAGGGGGCGTGGAATGAGCAGTTCTTC. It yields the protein CASSLETLQGAWNEQFF.

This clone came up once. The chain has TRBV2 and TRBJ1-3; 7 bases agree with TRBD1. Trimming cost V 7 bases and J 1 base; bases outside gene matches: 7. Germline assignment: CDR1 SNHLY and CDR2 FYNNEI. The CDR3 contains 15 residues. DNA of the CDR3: TGTGCCAGCACGACAGGGCGACAATCTGGAAACACCATATATTTT. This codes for CASTTGRQSGNTIYF.

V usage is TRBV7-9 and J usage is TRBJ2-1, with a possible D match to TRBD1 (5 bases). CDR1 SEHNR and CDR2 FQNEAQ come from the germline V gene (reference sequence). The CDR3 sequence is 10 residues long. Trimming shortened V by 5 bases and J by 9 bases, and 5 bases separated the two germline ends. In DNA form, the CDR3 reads TGTGCCAGCAGCCAGGGTGAGCAGTTCTTC. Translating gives CASSQGEQFF.

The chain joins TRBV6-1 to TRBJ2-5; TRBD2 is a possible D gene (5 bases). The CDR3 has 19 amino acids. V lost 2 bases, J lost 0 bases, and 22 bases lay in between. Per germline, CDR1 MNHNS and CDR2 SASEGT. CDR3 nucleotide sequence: TGTGCCAGCAGTGAAAGAGGTTATCCCGGGATCCCGAACCAAGAGACCCAGTACTTC. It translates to CASSERGYPGIPNQETQYF.

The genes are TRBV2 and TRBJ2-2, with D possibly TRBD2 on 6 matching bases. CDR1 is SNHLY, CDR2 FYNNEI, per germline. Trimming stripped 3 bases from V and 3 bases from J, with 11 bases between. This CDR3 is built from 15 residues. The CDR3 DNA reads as TGTGCCAGCAGTGAGGAAGCGGGCGACACCGGGGAGCTGTTTTTT. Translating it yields CASSEEAGDTGELFF.

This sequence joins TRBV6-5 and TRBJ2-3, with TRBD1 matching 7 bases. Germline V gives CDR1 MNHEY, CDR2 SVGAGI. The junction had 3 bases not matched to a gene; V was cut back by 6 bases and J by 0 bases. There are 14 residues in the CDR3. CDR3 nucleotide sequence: TGTGCCAGCAGGACGACAGGGAGCACAGATACGCAGTATTTT. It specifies CASRTTGSTDTQYF.

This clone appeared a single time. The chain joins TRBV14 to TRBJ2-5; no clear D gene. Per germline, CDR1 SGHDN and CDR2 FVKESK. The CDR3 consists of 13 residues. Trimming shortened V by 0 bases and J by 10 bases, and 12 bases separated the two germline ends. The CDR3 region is CASSQESSRGQYF. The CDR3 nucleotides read TGTGCCAGCAGCCAAGAATCCTCGCGAGGCCAGTACTTC.

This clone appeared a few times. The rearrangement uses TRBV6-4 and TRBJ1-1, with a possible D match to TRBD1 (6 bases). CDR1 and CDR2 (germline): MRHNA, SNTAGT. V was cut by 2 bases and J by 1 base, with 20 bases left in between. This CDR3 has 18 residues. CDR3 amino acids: CASSDRTAEYTSNTEAFF. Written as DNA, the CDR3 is TGTGCCAGCAGTGACCGGACAGCTGAGTACACTTCGAACACTGAAGCTTTCTTT.

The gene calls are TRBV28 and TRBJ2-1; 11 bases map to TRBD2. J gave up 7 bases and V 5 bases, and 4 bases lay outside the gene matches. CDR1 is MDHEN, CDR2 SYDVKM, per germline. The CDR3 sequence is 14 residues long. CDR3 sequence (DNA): TGTGCCAGCAGTCCGACTAGCGGGGCTAATGAGCAGTTCTTC. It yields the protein CASSPTSGANEQFF.